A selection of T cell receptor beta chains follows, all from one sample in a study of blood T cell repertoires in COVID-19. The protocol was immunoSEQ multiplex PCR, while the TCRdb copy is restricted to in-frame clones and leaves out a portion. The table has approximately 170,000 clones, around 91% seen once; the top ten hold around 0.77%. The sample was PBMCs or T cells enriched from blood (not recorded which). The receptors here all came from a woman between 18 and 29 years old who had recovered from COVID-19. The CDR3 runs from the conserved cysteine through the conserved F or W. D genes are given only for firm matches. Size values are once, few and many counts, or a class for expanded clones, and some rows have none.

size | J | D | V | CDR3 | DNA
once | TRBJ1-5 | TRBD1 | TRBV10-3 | CAISDSGTEVQPQHF | TGTGCCATCAGTGATTCCGGGACAGAAGTTCAGCCCCAGCATTTT
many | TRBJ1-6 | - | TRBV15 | CATSRTTADNSPLHF | TGTGCCACCAGCAGAACAACAGCAGATAATTCACCCCTCCACTTT
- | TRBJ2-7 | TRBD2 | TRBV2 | CASSEGVVAGTYEQYF | TGTGCCAGCAGTGAAGGGGTAGTAGCGGGGACCTACGAGCAGTACTTC
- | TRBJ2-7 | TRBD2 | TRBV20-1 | CSAGGLAGVLEQYF | TGCAGTGCTGGTGGACTAGCGGGAGTGCTCGAGCAGTACTTC
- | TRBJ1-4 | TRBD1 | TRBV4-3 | CASSLGQEPPGGEKLFF | TGCGCCAGCAGCCTGGGACAGGAACCTCCCGGGGGGGAAAAACTGTTTTTT
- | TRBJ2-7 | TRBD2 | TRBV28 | CASSSTGLAGGGQYF | TGTGCCAGCAGTTCCACGGGACTAGCGGGGGGCGGGCAGTACTTC
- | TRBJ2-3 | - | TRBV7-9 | CASSPPEASTDTQYF | TGTGCCAGCAGCCCCCCAGAGGCATCCACAGATACGCAGTATTTT
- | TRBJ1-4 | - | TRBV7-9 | CASSLARADEKLFF | TGTGCCAGCAGCTTAGCTCGCGCTGATGAAAAACTGTTTTTT
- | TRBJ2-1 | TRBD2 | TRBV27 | CASRPGTSLYEQFF | TGTGCCAGCAGGCCGGGGACTAGCCTTTATGAGCAGTTCTTC
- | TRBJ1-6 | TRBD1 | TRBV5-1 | CASSSRTGEDSPLHF | TGCGCCAGCAGCTCCCGGACAGGGGAAGACTCACCCCTCCACTTT
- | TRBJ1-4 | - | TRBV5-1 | CASRGGATNEKLFF | TGCGCCAGCAGAGGAGGTGCAACTAATGAAAAACTGTTTTTT
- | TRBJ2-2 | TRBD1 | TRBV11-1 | CASRKTGANTGELFF | TGTGCCAGCAGAAAGACAGGGGCGAACACCGGGGAGCTGTTTTTT
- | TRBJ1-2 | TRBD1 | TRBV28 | CASSSPGQGSGYTF | TGTGCCAGCAGTTCCCCCGGACAGGGAAGTGGCTACACCTTC
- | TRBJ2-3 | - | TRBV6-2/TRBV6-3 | CASSSLADTQYF | TGTGCCAGCAGTTCCCTAGCAGATACGCAGTATTTT
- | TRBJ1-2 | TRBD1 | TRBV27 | CASRPGTGVQGYTF | TGTGCCAGCAGACCGGGGACAGGGGTGCAAGGCTACACCTTC
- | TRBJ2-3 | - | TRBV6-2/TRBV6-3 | CASSYLSDTQYF | TGTGCCAGCAGTTATCTCTCAGATACGCAGTATTTT
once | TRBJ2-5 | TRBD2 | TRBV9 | CASSVEGLAGGTQYF | TGTGCCAGCAGCGTAGAGGGACTAGCTGGGGGGACCCAGTACTTC